What follows describes a single T cell receptor beta chain. What it binds is unknown. This specimen comes from a study of CD4+ T cells in melanoma. V lost 4 bases and J 4 bases, leaving 10 bases between the germline ends. The CDR3 length is 12 residues. Germline loops: CDR1 SQVTM, CDR2 ANQGSEA. Study-level results: A reported correlation linked neoantigen-specific CD4+ T cells to CD8+, macrophage and B cell function. Diverse differentiation states were reported for melanoma neoantigen-specific CD4+ T cells.

Data came from immunoSEQ multiplex PCR; TCRdb stores just in-frame clones and leaves some out. The data contain about 140,000 clones, roughly 91% of them singletons. The source is a human donor with melanoma. V gene TRBV29-1 combines with J gene TRBJ2-5; D is possibly TRBD1 (5 bases). The CDR3 sequence is CSVVGRAETQYF. The CDR3 region has the DNA TGCAGCGTTGTAGGCAGGGCAGAGACCCAGTACTTC.